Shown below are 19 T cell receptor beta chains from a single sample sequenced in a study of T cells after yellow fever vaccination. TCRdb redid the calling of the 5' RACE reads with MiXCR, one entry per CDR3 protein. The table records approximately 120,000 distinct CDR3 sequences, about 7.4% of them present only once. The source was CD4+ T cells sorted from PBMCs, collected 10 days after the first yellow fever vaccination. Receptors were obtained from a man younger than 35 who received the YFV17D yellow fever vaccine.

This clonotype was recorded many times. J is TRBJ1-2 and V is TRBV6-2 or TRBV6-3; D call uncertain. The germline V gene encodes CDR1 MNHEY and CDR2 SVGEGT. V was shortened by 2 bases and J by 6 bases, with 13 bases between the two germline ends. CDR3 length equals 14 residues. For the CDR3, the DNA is TGTGCCAGCAGTTACGGGGTGTCGGTAAATGGCTACACCTTC. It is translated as CASSYGVSVNGYTF.

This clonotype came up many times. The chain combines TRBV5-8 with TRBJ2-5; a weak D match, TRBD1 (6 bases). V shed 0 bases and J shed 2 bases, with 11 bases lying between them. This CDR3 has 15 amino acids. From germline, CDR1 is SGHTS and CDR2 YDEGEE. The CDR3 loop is CASSLGQAFQETQYF. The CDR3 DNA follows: TGTGCCAGCAGCTTGGGACAGGCCTTTCAAGAGACCCAGTACTTC. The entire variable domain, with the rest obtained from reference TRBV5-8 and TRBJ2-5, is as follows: EAGVTQSPTHLIKTRGQQATLRCSPISGHTSVYWYQQALGLGLQFLLWYDEGEERNRGNFPPRFSGRQFPNYSSELNVNALELEDSALYLCASSLGQAFQETQYFGPGTRLLVL.

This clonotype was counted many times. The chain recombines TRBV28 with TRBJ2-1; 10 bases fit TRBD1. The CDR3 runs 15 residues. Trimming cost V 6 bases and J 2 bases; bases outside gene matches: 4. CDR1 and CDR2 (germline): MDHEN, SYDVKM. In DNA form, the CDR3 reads TGTGCCAGCAGCCGGACAGGGGGGACCTACAATGAGCAGTTCTTC. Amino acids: CASSRTGGTYNEQFF.

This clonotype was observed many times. CDR3 sequence: CASRPVRGVFAKNIQYF. Here the CDR3 DNA reads TGTGCCAGCAGACCCGTCCGAGGGGTGTTTGCCAAAAACATTCAGTACTTC. V gene TRBV28 combines with J gene TRBJ2-4; D may be TRBD1 or TRBD2 (5 bases each). Germline CDR1 MDHEN, CDR2 SYDVKM. This CDR3 spans 17 amino acids. The germline V and J ends were trimmed by 6 bases and 1 base, with 19 bases remaining between them. Looking up the rest from reference TRBV28 and TRBJ2-4 gives the full variable domain: DVKVTQSSRYLVKRTGEKVFLECVQDMDHENMFWYRQDPGLGLRLIYFSYDVKMKEKGDIPEGYSVSREKKERFSLILESASTNQTSMYLCASRPVRGVFAKNIQYFGAGTRLSVL.

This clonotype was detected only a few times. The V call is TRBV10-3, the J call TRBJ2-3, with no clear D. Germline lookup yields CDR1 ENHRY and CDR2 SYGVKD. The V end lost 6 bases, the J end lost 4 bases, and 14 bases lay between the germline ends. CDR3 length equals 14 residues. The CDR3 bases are TGTGCCATCAGGCTGACGTCGGCCGCAGATACGCAGTATTTT. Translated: CAIRLTSAADTQYF.

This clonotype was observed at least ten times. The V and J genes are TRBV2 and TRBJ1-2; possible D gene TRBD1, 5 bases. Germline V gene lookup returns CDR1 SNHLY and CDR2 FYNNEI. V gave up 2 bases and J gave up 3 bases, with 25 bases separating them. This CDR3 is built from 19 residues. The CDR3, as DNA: TGTGCCAGCAGTGAACCCGTGCAGGGTCGTCGTTTATCTGACTATGGCTACACCTTC. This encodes CASSEPVQGRRLSDYGYTF.

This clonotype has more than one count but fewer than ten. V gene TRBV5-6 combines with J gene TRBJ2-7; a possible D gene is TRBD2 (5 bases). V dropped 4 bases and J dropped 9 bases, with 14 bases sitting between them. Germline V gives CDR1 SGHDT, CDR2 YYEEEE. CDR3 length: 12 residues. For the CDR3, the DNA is TGTGCCAGCAGCCCGGGATCTGCGGGGCAGTACTTC. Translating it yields CASSPGSAGQYF.

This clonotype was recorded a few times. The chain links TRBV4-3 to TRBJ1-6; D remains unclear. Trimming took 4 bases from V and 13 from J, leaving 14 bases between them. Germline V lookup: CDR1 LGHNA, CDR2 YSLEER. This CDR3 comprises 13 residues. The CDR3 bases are TGCGCCAGCAGCCCATCGTCTGACCGGCCCCTCCACTTT. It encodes CASSPSSDRPLHF.

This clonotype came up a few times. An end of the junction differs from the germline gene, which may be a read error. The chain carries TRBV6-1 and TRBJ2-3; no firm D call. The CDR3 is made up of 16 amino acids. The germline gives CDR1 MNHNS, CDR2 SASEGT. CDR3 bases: TGTGCCATCAGTCCTTTTAGTTCTTCCTACACAGATACGCAGTATTTT. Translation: CAISPFSSSYTDTQYF.

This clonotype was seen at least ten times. CDR3 sequence: CASSLIRTDTQYF. The DNA of the CDR3 is TGTGCCAGCAGTTTAATCCGCACAGATACGCAGTATTTT. This chain joins TRBV27 and TRBJ2-3; D unresolved. This CDR3 has 13 residues. With 2 bases removed from V and 1 base from J, the gap between germline ends came to 4 bases. Germline loops: CDR1 MNHEY, CDR2 SMNVEV (reference sequence).

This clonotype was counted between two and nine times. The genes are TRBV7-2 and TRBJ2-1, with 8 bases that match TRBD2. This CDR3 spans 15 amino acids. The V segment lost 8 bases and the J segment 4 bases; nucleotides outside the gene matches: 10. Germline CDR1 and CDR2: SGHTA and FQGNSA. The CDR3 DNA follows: TGTGCCAGCGCTTCGGGGGGGGCGGCGTACAATGAGCAGTTCTTC. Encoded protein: CASASGGAAYNEQFF. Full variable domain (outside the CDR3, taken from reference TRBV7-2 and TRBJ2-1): GAGVSQSPSNKVTEKGKDVELRCDPISGHTALYWYRQSLGQGLEFLIYFQGNSAPDKSGLPSDRFSAERTGGSVSTLTIQRTQQEDSAVYLCASASGGAAYNEQFFGPGTRLTVL.

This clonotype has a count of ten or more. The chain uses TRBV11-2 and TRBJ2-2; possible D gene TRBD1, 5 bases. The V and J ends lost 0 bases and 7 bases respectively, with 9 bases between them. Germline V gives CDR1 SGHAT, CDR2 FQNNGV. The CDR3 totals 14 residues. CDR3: CASSLDGRVGELFF. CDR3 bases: TGTGCCAGCAGCTTAGACGGCAGGGTCGGGGAGCTGTTTTTT. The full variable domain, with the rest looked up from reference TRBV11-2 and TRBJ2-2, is EAGVAQSPRYKIIEKRQSVAFWCNPISGHATLYWYQQILGQGPKLLIQFQNNGVVDDSQLPKDRFSAERLKGVDSTLKIQPAKLEDSAVYLCASSLDGRVGELFFGEGSRLTVL.

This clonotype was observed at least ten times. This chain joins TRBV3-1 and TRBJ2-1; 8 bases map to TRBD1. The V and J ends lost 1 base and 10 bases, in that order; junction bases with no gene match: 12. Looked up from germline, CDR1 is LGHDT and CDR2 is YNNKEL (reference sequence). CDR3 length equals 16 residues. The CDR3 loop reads CASSQVPETGVSEQFF. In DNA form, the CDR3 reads TGTGCCAGCAGCCAAGTGCCCGAGACAGGGGTAAGCGAGCAGTTCTTC.

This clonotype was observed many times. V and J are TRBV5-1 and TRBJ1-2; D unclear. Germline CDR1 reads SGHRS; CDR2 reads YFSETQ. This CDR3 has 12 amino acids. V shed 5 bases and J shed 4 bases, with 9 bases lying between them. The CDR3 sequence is CASSLPSYGYTF. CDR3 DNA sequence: TGCGCCAGCAGTTTGCCTTCCTATGGCTACACCTTC.

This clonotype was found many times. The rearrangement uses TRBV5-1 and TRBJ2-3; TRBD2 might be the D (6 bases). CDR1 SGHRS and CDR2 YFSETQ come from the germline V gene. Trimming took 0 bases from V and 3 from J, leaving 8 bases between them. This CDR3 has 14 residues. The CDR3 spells CASSLGLATDTQYF. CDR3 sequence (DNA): TGCGCCAGCAGCTTGGGGCTAGCGACAGATACGCAGTATTTT. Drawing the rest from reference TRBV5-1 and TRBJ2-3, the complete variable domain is KAGVTQTPRYLIKTRGQQVTLSCSPISGHRSVSWYQQTPGQGLQFLFEYFSETQRNKGNFPGRFSGRQFSNSRSEMNVSTLELGDSALYLCASSLGLATDTQYFGPGTRLTVL.

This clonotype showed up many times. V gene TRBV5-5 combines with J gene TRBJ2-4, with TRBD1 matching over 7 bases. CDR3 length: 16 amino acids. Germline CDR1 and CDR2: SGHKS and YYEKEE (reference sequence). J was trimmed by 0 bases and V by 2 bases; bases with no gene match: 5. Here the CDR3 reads CASSFRTGLAKNIQYF. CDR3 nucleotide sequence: TGTGCCAGCAGCTTCAGGACAGGACTAGCCAAAAACATTCAGTACTTC.

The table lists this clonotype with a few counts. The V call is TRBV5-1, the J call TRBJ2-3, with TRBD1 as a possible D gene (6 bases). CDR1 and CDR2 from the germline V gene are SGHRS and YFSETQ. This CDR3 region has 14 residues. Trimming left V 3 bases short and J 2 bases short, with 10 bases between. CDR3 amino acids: CASSYRDNTDTQYF. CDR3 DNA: TGCGCCAGCAGCTACCGGGACAACACAGATACGCAGTATTTT. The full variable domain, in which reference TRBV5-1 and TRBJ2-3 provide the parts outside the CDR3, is KAGVTQTPRYLIKTRGQQVTLSCSPISGHRSVSWYQQTPGQGLQFLFEYFSETQRNKGNFPGRFSGRQFSNSRSEMNVSTLELGDSALYLCASSYRDNTDTQYFGPGTRLTVL.

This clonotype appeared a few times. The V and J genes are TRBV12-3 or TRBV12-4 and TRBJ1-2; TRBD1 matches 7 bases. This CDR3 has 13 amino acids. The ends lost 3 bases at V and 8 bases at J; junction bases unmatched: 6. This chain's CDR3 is CASSFGRGSGYTF. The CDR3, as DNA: TGTGCCAGCAGTTTTGGCAGGGGGTCGGGCTACACCTTC.

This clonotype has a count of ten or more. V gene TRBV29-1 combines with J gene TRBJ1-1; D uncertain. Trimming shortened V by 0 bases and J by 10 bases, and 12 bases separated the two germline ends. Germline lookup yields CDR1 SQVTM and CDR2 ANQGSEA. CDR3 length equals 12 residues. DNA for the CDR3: TGCAGCGTTGAAGAGGTTCCTAGGCTAGCTTTCTTT. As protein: CSVEEVPRLAFF.